Following are 31 T cell receptor beta chains from one sample sequenced in a study of control samples from healthy donors and cancer patients (dated by TCRdb to 2018 to 2020). The library was obtained by the immunoSEQ multiplex PCR assay. Held by TCRdb, this immuneACCESS table contains in-frame sequences only and omits some clones. Under half of the omission traces to an unresolved V gene where checked; the cause of the rest is unknown. Across this sample there are 20,000 to 25,000 clones, with 88% seen only once. Jointly, the top ten make up just over 9% of the sample. The sample comprised PBMCs. The receptors originated from an older woman with head and neck cancer.

This chain connects TRBV6-6 to TRBJ2-1; TRBD1 matches 8 bases. Germline assignment: CDR1 MNHNY and CDR2 SVGAGI (reference sequence). This CDR3 spans 15 amino acids. With V trimmed by 2 bases and J by 6 bases, 6 bases remained unmatched. The CDR3 sequence is CASSYLGQGSNEQFF. The CDR3 bases are TGTGCCAGCAGTTACCTAGGACAGGGTAGCAATGAGCAGTTCTTC.

This clone was picked up one time. This chain links TRBV28 with TRBJ2-7, with TRBD2 matching 8 bases. The CDR3 is made up of 15 amino acids. The germline V gene encodes CDR1 MDHEN and CDR2 SYDVKM. J lost 3 bases, V lost 7 bases, and 11 bases had no gene match. The CDR3 loop reads CASTPAAGGFYEQYF. The CDR3 region has the DNA TGTGCCAGCACCCCGGCGGCGGGAGGCTTCTACGAGCAGTACTTC.

The chain carries TRBV9 and TRBJ2-7; no clear D gene. Trimming left V 4 bases short and J 3 bases short, with 14 bases between. CDR1 SGDLS and CDR2 YYNGEE come from the germline V gene. The CDR3 contains 14 residues. CDR3 region: CASSPTLTHYEQYF. For the CDR3, the DNA is TGTGCCAGCAGCCCCACTCTAACCCACTACGAGCAGTACTTC.

The V gene is TRBV10-1, the J gene TRBJ1-5; no clear D gene. The CDR3 totals 12 residues. Per the germline V gene, CDR1 is WNHNN and CDR2 is SYGVQD (reference sequence). V lost 5 bases, J lost 4 bases, and 6 bases lay in between. CDR3 nucleotides: TGCGCCAGCAGTACTAATAATCAGCCCCAGCATTTT. Translated: CASSTNNQPQHF.

This chain uses TRBV19 with TRBJ2-1; a possible D gene is TRBD2 (5 bases). The germline V gene has CDR1 LNHDA and CDR2 SQIVND (reference sequence). This CDR3 region has 15 residues. The CDR3 DNA follows: TGTGCTCATTTTTCCCTCGGGATAAAGAGCAATGAGCAGTTCTTC. This translates into CAHFSLGIKSNEQFF.

This clone was detected only a few times. V is TRBV7-9 and J is TRBJ1-2; D gene unclear. The CDR3 is 13 residues long. The germline V gene has CDR1 SEHNR and CDR2 FQNEAQ (reference sequence). V was trimmed by 1 base and J by 5 bases, leaving 8 bases between them. CDR3 coding DNA: TGTGCCAGCAGCTTAGTGGCGGGTTATGGCTACACCTTC. Translated: CASSLVAGYGYTF. Supplemented by reference TRBV7-9 and TRBJ1-2, the full variable domain reads DTGVSQNPRHKITKRGQNVTFRCDPISEHNRLYWYRQTLGQGPEFLTYFQNEAQLEKSRLLSDRFSAERPKGSFSTLEIQRTEQGDSAMYLCASSLVAGYGYTFGSGTRLTVV.

The V gene is TRBV6-6, the J gene TRBJ2-3; 9 bases match TRBD1. Losses at the gene ends were 5 bases for V and 4 bases for J; bases not matched to a gene: 10. Germline loops: CDR1 MNHNY, CDR2 SVGAGI (reference sequence). The CDR3 is 16 residues long. The CDR3 DNA reads as TGTGCCAGCAGTCCCGCACAGGGGGCTAGGGCAGATACGCAGTATTTT. Amino acid sequence: CASSPAQGARADTQYF.

This chain links TRBV11-2 with TRBJ1-1; 10 bases line up with TRBD1. This CDR3 spans 15 amino acids. V shed 3 bases and J 5 bases; nucleotides not matched to a gene: 6. Germline V gene data show CDR1 as SGHAT and CDR2 as FQNNGV. For the CDR3, the DNA is TGTGCCAGCAGCTTGACAGGGGGCAGGAGGACTGAAGCTTTCTTT. The encoded protein is CASSLTGGRRTEAFF.

This clone came up once. This chain links TRBV27 with TRBJ1-4; TRBD1 aligns across 12 bases. CDR3 length: 19 amino acids. Looked up from germline, CDR1 is MNHEY and CDR2 is SMNVEV (reference sequence). V shed 1 base, J shed 2 bases, and the junction held 8 bases outside the gene matches. The CDR3 sequence: CASSLFGTGGDMTNEKLFF. The CDR3 bases are TGTGCCAGCAGTTTATTTGGGACAGGGGGCGACATGACTAATGAAAAACTGTTTTTT.

The chain joins TRBV5-1 to TRBJ1-2; D is ambiguous. The CDR3 contains 13 residues. V gave up 2 bases and J gave up 0 bases, with 5 bases separating them. Looked up from germline, CDR1 is SGHRS and CDR2 is YFSETQ. In nucleotides, the CDR3 is TGCGCCAGCAGCTTCGGTGCTAACTATGGCTACACCTTC. It translates to CASSFGANYGYTF.

The V gene is TRBV2, the J gene TRBJ1-1; D not certain. This CDR3 is 11 amino acids long. The germline V and J ends were trimmed by 6 bases and 4 bases, with 6 bases remaining between them. CDR1 and CDR2 (germline): SNHLY, FYNNEI. The chain's CDR3 is CASRAGTEAFF. The CDR3 DNA is TGTGCCAGCAGAGCCGGCACTGAAGCTTTCTTT.

The chain is built from TRBV7-9 and TRBJ2-7, with 8 bases identical to TRBD1. Germline V CDR1 and CDR2: SEHNR, FQNEAQ (reference sequence). J lost 3 bases, V lost 5 bases, and 12 bases had no gene match. CDR3 length: 16 residues. DNA of the CDR3: TGTGCCAGCAGCCCGAAGGCGGGACAGGAAAGCTACGAGCAGTACTTC. Residues: CASSPKAGQESYEQYF.

The chain is built from TRBV6-5 and TRBJ1-2, with TRBD1 identical over 8 bases. From germline, CDR1 is MNHEY and CDR2 SVGAGI. V was clipped by 6 bases and J by 3 bases; unmatched bases: 6. The CDR3 extends over 14 amino acids. CDR3 sequence: CASRQGDGYYGYTF. In DNA, the CDR3 is TGTGCCAGCAGACAGGGGGACGGATACTATGGCTACACCTTC.

The V gene is TRBV13, the J gene TRBJ2-5, with no clear D. There are 13 residues in the CDR3. Germline CDR1 is PRHDT and CDR2 is FYEKMQ (reference sequence). The germline V and J ends were trimmed by 2 bases and 3 bases, with 7 bases remaining between them. The CDR3, as DNA: TGTGCCAGCAGCTTACGGCAGAAAGAGACCCAGTACTTC. Translation: CASSLRQKETQYF.

The V gene is TRBV28, the J gene TRBJ2-2; the D is unclear. This CDR3 region has 12 residues. Germline V gene lookup returns CDR1 MDHEN and CDR2 SYDVKM. Trimming shortened V by 7 bases and J by 0 bases, and 3 bases separated the two germline ends. The CDR3 DNA follows: TGTGCCAGCAATCCGAACACCGGGGAGCTGTTTTTT. This sequence encodes CASNPNTGELFF.

V gene TRBV11-2 combines with J gene TRBJ2-2; D is perhaps TRBD1 (6 bases). The CDR3 covers 16 residues. The V gene's germline CDR1 is SGHAT and CDR2 FQNNGV. V lost 5 bases and J 1 base, leaving 14 bases between the germline ends. CDR3 protein: CASSIIPGQNTGELFF. The CDR3 bases are TGTGCCAGCAGCATAATTCCGGGACAGAACACCGGGGAGCTGTTTTTT.

The V call is TRBV27, the J call TRBJ1-6, with D perhaps matching TRBD1 (5 bases). Germline lookup yields CDR1 MNHEY and CDR2 SMNVEV (reference sequence). This CDR3 is 12 amino acids long. The germline V and J ends were trimmed by 6 bases and 7 bases, with 7 bases remaining between them. The DNA of the CDR3 is TGTGCCAGCAGGACAGCAAATTCACCCCTCCACTTT. Residues: CASRTANSPLHF.

In its sample, this clone was seen once. The chain is built from TRBV10-3 and TRBJ1-1, with a weak D call TRBD1 (5 bases). Germline loops: CDR1 ENHRY, CDR2 SYGVKD. Trimming left V 3 bases short and J 11 bases short, with 25 bases between. This CDR3 spans 16 amino acids. This CDR3 is CAISDLLQGSTYGAFF. CDR3 nucleotides: TGTGCCATCAGTGACCTTCTGCAGGGATCCACCTATGGGGCTTTCTTT.

The chain joins TRBV7-2 to TRBJ1-6; D unclear. Germline-derived CDR1 and CDR2 are SGHTA and FQGNSA. Trimming pared 5 bases from V and 10 bases from J, leaving 9 bases between. The CDR3 covers 12 residues. The CDR3, as DNA: TGTGCCAGCAGCCCCCCAGGATCACCCCTCCACTTT. This gives the protein CASSPPGSPLHF.

The rearrangement uses TRBV19 and TRBJ2-6; TRBD1 agrees at 10 bases. The CDR3 is 20 residues long. CDR1 and CDR2 (germline): LNHDA, SQIVND (reference sequence). V shed 5 bases and J 0 bases; nucleotides not matched to a gene: 13. CDR3 sequence (DNA): TGTGCCAGTAGTCTACCGACGGGACAGGGGTTCATCTCTGGGGCCAACGTCCTGACTTTC. This translates into CASSLPTGQGFISGANVLTF.

The J gene is TRBJ2-2, the V gene TRBV19; D possibly corresponds to TRBD1 (5 bases). Germline lookup yields CDR1 LNHDA and CDR2 SQIVND (reference sequence). CDR3 length: 17 amino acids. The V end lost 4 bases, the J end lost 0 bases, and 15 bases lay between the germline ends. CDR3 coding DNA: TGTGCCAGTAGTAAGGTCCCCACAGGCGCGAACACCGGGGAGCTGTTTTTT. Its protein is CASSKVPTGANTGELFF.

The rearrangement uses TRBV28 and TRBJ1-2, with 8 bases matching TRBD1. From germline, CDR1 is MDHEN and CDR2 SYDVKM. This CDR3 is 15 amino acids long. J gave up 8 bases and V 5 bases, and 13 bases lay outside the gene matches. CDR3 bases: TGTGCCAGCAGTCCCCTCGGACAGGGAGATAAAGGCTACACCTTC. This codes for CASSPLGQGDKGYTF.

The V gene is TRBV5-4, the J gene TRBJ1-6, with 9 bases identical to TRBD1. The CDR3 contains 14 residues. The ends lost 4 bases at V and 8 bases at J; junction bases unmatched: 4. The germline gives CDR1 SGHNT, CDR2 YYREEE (reference sequence). CDR3 in amino acids: CASSRDRVDSPLHF. In DNA, the CDR3 is TGTGCCAGCAGCCGGGACAGGGTTGATTCACCCCTCCACTTT.

The V gene is TRBV5-1, the J gene TRBJ2-7; perhaps TRBD2 as D (5 bases). Trimming removed 6 bases at V and 2 bases at J, with 18 bases between. Per germline, CDR1 SGHRS and CDR2 YFSETQ. This CDR3 comprises 15 residues. The CDR3: CASTPLSGPTYEQYF. The CDR3 region has the DNA TGCGCCAGCACACCGTTGAGCGGACCGACCTACGAGCAGTACTTC.

The J gene is TRBJ2-1, the V gene TRBV11-2; 7 bases line up with TRBD1. The J segment lost 7 bases and the V segment lost 5 bases, leaving 8 bases of the junction unmatched. The germline gives CDR1 SGHAT, CDR2 FQNNGV. This CDR3 contains 14 residues. Here the CDR3 DNA reads TGTGCCAGCAGCCCGCAGGGGGTGAAAAATGAGCAGTTCTTC. This gives the protein CASSPQGVKNEQFF. Full variable domain (remainder filled in from reference TRBV11-2 and TRBJ2-1): EAGVAQSPRYKIIEKRQSVAFWCNPISGHATLYWYQQILGQGPKLLIQFQNNGVVDDSQLPKDRFSAERLKGVDSTLKIQPAKLEDSAVYLCASSPQGVKNEQFFGPGTRLTVL.

This chain uses TRBV12-5 with TRBJ2-3; 7 bases are a match to TRBD2. Germline V gene lookup returns CDR1 LGHNT and CDR2 FRNRAP. The CDR3 has 15 amino acids. V dropped 5 bases and J dropped 4; count of bases not matched to a gene: 9. Written as DNA, the CDR3 is TGTGCTAGTGGTCCCGGGAGGACTACGTCAGATACGCAGTATTTT. This codes for CASGPGRTTSDTQYF. Full variable domain (remainder filled in from reference TRBV12-5 and TRBJ2-3): DARVTQTPRHKVTEMGQEVTMRCQPILGHNTVFWYRQTMMQGLELLAYFRNRAPLDDSGMPKDRFSAEMPDATLATLKIQPSEPRDSAVYFCASGPGRTTSDTQYFGPGTRLTVL.

V is TRBV5-1 and J is TRBJ1-1; perhaps TRBD1 as D (6 bases). CDR1 is SGHRS and CDR2 is YFSETQ in the germline V gene. This CDR3 contains 16 residues. Trimming removed 2 bases at V and 0 bases at J, with 14 bases between. CDR3 in amino acids: CASSFSHAGVNTEAFF. The CDR3 nucleotides are TGCGCCAGCAGCTTCAGTCACGCAGGGGTGAACACTGAAGCTTTCTTT.

CDR3: CASGRTGSSQPQHF. The CDR3 DNA reads TGTGCCAGTGGTCGGACAGGGAGTAGTCAGCCCCAGCATTTT. The chain uses TRBV19 and TRBJ1-5; 8 bases are a match to TRBD1. Unmatched junction bases numbered 9, after V lost 8 bases and J lost 6 bases. Germline V gives CDR1 LNHDA, CDR2 SQIVND (reference sequence). This CDR3 comprises 14 residues.

J is TRBJ1-4 and V is TRBV7-9, with D perhaps TRBD1 (6 bases). CDR1 and CDR2 from the germline V gene are SEHNR and FQNEAQ (reference sequence). V lost 1 base and J lost 8, with 14 bases in between. The CDR3 runs to 15 residues. Here the CDR3 reads CASSLDQGRYEKLFF. The CDR3 DNA reads as TGTGCCAGCAGCTTAGACCAGGGGCGGTACGAAAAACTGTTTTTT.

This clone has more than one count but fewer than ten. The chain is built from TRBV5-5 and TRBJ1-5; D perhaps matches TRBD1 (5 bases). Germline CDR1 reads SGHKS; CDR2 reads YYEKEE (reference sequence). V was trimmed by 4 bases and J by 0 bases, leaving 8 bases between them. The CDR3 is 14 residues long. In DNA form, the CDR3 reads TGTGCCAGCAGCCGGGACTTTAGCAATCAGCCCCAGCATTTT. Its protein product is CASSRDFSNQPQHF.

This chain links TRBV10-3 with TRBJ2-1; 10 bases agree with TRBD1. The CDR3 is 23 amino acids. CDR1 and CDR2 from the germline V gene are ENHRY and SYGVKD. V lost 0 bases, J lost 0 bases, and 20 bases stayed unmatched. Here the CDR3 DNA reads TGTGCCATCAGTGAGTCTGTACTAGTGGGGACAGGGGACCTCCTATGCTCCTACAATGAGCAGTTCTTC. Translating gives CAISESVLVGTGDLLCSYNEQFF.